This T cell receptor (beta chain) was sequenced during a study of human T cells and chemical hapten exposure. This clonotype was seen a handful of times. The length of the CDR3 is 13 residues. With 5 bases clipped from V and 10 bases from J, the junction kept 11 bases outside the gene matches. Per the germline V gene, CDR1 is SEHNR and CDR2 is FQNEAQ (reference sequence). The library put unique molecular identifiers onto individual cDNA molecules. TCRdb passed the RACE reads through MiXCR, listing each CDR3 protein once. The sample lists under 300,000 distinct CDR3 sequences; roughly 7.7% were seen once. Time point specified: pre-sensitization, week 0. The sample's treatment: therapeutic diphenylcyclopropenone sensitization with weekly scalp DPC. Non-pregnant alopecia patients aged 18 to 70, suitable for DPC therapy.

Source: whole blood, taken in connection with sensitization to the hapten diphenylcyclopropenone (DPC). V usage is TRBV7-9 and J usage is TRBJ2-7; TRBD1 matches 7 bases. This sequence was found in a man aged 18 to 29 with alopecia areata. Some clones in this sample may be carry-over from other donors' samples. The CDR3 sequence is CASSPTDGQVQYF. CDR3 nucleotides: TGTGCCAGCAGCCCAACCGACGGACAGGTTCAGTACTTC.